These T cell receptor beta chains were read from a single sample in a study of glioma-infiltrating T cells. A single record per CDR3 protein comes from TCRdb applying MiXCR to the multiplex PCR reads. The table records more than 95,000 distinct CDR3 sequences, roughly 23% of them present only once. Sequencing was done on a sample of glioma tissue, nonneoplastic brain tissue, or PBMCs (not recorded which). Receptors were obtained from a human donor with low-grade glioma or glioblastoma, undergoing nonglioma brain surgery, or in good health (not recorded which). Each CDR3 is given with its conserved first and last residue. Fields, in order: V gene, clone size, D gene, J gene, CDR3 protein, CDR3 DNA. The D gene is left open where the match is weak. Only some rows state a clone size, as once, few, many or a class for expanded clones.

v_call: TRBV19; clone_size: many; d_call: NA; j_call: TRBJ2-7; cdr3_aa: CASSTAFSYEQYF; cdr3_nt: TGTGCCAGTAGTACGGCTTTCTCCTACGAGCAGTACTTC
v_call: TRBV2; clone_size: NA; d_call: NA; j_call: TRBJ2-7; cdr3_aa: CASQGTTYEQYF; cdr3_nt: TGTGCCAGCCAGGGGACGACCTACGAGCAGTACTTC
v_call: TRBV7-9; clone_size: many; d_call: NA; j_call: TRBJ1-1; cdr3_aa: CASSFIQVNTEAFF; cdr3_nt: TGTGCCAGCAGCTTTATACAGGTAAACACTGAAGCTTTCTTT
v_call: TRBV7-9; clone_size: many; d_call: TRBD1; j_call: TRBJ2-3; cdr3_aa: CAIRQGPSTDTQYF; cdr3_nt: TGTGCCATTCGACAGGGGCCTAGCACAGATACGCAGTATTTT
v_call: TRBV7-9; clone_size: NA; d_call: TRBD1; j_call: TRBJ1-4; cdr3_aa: CASSLGQGNEKLFF; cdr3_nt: TGTGCCAGCAGCTTAGGACAGGGGAATGAAAAACTGTTTTTT
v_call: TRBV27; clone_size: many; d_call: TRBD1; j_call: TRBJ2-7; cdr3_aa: CASSWAGGDYEQYF; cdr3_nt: TGTGCCAGCAGTTGGGCAGGGGGAGATTACGAGCAGTACTTC
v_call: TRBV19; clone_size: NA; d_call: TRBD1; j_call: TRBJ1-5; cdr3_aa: CASSRGQPQHF; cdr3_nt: TGTGCCAGTTCCAGGGGGCAGCCCCAGCATTTT
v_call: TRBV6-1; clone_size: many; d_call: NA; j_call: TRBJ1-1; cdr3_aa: CASSDSAWGDTEAFF; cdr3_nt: TGTGCCAGCAGTGATTCAGCGTGGGGGGACACTGAAGCTTTCTTT
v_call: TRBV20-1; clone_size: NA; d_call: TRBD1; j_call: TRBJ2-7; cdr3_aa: CSARGQGRTYEQHF; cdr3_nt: TGCAGTGCTAGGGGACAGGGCAGAACCTACGAGCAGCACTTC
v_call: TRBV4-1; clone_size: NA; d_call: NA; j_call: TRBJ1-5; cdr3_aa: CASSREVTGVRHQPQHF; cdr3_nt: TGCGCCAGCAGCCGAGAAGTCACGGGGGTGAGACATCAGCCCCAGCACTTT
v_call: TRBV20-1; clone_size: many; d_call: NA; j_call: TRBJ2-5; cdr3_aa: CSAKDWRETQYF; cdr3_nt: TGCAGTGCTAAAGACTGGAGGGAGACCCAGTACTTC
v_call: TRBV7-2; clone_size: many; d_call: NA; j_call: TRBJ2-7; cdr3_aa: CASSSGADYEQYF; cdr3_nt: TGTGCCAGCAGTTCCGGCGCAGACTACGAGCAGTACTTC
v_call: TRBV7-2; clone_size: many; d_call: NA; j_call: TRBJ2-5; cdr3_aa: CASSLARTRFQETQYF; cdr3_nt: TGTGCCAGCAGCTTAGCGAGGACAAGATTTCAAGAGACCCAGTACTTC
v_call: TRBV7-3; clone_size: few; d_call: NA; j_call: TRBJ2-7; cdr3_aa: CASSPSTGSEQYF; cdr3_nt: TGTGCCAGCAGCCCCTCGACAGGAAGCGAGCAGTACTTC
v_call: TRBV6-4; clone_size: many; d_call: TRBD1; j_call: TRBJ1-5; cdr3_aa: CASSDKDRGQIHQPQHF; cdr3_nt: TGTGCCAGCAGTGATAAGGACAGGGGGCAGATACATCAGCCCCAGCATTTT
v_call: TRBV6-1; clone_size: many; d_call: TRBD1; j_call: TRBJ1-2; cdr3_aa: CASSRQGSGYGYTF; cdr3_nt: TGTGCCAGCAGTCGACAGGGCTCTGGGTATGGCTACACCTTC
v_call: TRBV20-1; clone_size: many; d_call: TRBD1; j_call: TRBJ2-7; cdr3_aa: CSGTGGPPEQYF; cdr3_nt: TGCAGCGGTACAGGGGGCCCCCCGGAGCAGTACTTC
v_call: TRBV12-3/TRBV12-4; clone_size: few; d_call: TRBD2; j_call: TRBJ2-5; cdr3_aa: CASSFLAGEIGETQYF; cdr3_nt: TGTGCCAGCAGTTTTCTAGCGGGAGAGATTGGGGAGACCCAGTACTTC
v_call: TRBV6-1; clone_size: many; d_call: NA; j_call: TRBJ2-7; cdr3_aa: CASSSSAYEQYF; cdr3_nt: TGTGCCAGCAGTTCCAGCGCCTACGAGCAGTACTTC
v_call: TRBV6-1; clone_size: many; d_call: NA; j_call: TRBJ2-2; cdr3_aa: CASSLVSEATGELFF; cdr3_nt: TGTGCCAGCAGCCTTGTTTCCGAGGCCACCGGGGAGCTGTTTTTT
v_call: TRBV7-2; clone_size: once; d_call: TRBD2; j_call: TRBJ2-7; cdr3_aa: CASRPRTSGYYEQYF; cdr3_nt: TGTGCCAGCAGACCTCGGACTAGCGGGTACTACGAGCAGTACTTC
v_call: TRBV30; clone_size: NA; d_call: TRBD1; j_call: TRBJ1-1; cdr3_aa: CAWRKPGGTEAFF; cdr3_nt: TGTGCCTGGAGGAAGCCAGGGGGCACTGAAGCTTTCTTT
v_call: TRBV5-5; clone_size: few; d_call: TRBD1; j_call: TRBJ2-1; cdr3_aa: CASSSRTGTTYNEQFF; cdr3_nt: TGTGCCAGCAGCTCAAGGACAGGGACGACCTACAATGAGCAGTTCTTC
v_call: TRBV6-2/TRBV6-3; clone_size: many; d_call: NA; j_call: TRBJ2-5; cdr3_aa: CASSRQSQETQYF; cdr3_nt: TGTGCCAGCAGTCGACAGTCACAAGAGACCCAGTACTTC
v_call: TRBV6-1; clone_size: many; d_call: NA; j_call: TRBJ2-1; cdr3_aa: CASSAYGTRGEQFF; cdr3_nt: TGTGCCAGCAGTGCTTACGGGACACGTGGTGAGCAGTTCTTC
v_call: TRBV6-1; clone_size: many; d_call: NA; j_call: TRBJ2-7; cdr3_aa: CASYKTWDGEQYF; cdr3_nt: TGTGCCAGCTACAAGACTTGGGACGGCGAGCAGTACTTC
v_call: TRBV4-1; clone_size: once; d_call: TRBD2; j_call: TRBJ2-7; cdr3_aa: CASSLGLDSYEQYF; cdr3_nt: TGCGCCAGCAGCCTGGGACTAGATTCCTACGAGCAGTACTTC
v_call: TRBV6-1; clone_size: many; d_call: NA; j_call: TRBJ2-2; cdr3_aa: CASRLLKGSTGELFF; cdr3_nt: TGTGCCAGCCGGTTACTTAAAGGCTCCACCGGGGAGCTGTTTTTT
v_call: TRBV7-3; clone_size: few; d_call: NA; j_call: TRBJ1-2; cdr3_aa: CASSFEGNYGYTF; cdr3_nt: TGTGCCAGCAGCTTTGAGGGGAACTATGGCTACACCTTC
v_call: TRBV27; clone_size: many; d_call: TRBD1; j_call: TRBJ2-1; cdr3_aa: CASSLTGYNEQFF; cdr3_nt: TGTGCCAGCAGTTTGACAGGGTACAATGAGCAGTTCTTC
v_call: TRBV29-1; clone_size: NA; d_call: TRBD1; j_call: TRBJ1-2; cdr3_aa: CSVEYGTGAYYGYTF; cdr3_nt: TGCAGCGTTGAATATGGGACAGGGGCTTACTATGGCTACACCTTC
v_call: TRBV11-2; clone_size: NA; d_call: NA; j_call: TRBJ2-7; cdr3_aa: CASSLDWNQGHEQYF; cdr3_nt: TGTGCCAGCAGCTTAGACTGGAACCAGGGCCACGAGCAGTACTTC
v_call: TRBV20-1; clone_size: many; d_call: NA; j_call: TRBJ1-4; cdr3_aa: CSARDGSARREKLFF; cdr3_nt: TGCAGTGCTAGAGACGGGAGCGCCCGAAGGGAAAAACTGTTTTTT
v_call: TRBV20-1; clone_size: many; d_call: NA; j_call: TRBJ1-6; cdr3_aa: CSARTTDQLENSPLHF; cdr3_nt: TGCAGTGCTAGGACAACGGACCAACTGGAAAATTCACCCCTCCACTTT
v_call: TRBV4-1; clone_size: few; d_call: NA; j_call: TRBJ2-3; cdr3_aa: CASSQGPREKADTQYF; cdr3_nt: TGCGCCAGCAGCCAAGGCCCAAGGGAGAAAGCAGATACGCAGTATTTT
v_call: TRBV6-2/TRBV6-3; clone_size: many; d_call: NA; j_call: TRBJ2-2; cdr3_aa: CASSYSRDAKLFF; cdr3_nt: TGTGCCAGCAGTTACTCTCGGGACGCGAAGCTGTTTTTT
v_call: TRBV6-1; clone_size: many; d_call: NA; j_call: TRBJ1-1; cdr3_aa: CASRWTLPPEAFF; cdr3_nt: TGTGCCAGCAGGTGGACACTTCCCCCTGAAGCTTTCTTT
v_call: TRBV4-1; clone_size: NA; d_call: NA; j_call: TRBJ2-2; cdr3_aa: CASSDTSWRDTGELFF; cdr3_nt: TGCGCCAGCAGCGATACTAGCTGGAGAGACACCGGGGAGCTGTTTTTT
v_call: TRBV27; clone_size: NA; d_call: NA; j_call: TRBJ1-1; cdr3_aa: CASSGPNTEAVF; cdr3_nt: TGTGCCAGCAGCGGGCCGAACACTGAAGCTGTCTTT
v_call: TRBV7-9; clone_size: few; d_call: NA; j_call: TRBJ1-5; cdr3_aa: CASSLVAPFGNQPQHF; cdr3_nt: TGTGCCAGCAGCTTAGTGGCACCCTTCGGGAATCAGCCCCAGCATTTT
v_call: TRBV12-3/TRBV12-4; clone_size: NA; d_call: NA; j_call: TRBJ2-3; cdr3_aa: CASSYGFEAGDTQYF; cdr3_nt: TGTGCCAGCAGCTATGGTTTTGAGGCAGGAGATACGCAGTATTTT
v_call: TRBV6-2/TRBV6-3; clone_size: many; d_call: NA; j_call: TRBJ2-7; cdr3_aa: CASSYTDPFYEQYF; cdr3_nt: TGTGCCAGCAGTTACACAGACCCGTTCTACGAGCAGTACTTC
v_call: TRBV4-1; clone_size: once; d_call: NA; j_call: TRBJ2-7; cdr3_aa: CAISQGGNLDYEQYF; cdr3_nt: TGCGCTATCAGCCAAGGAGGGAACTTGGACTACGAGCAGTACTTC
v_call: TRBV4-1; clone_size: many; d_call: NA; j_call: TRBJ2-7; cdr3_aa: CASSQDLEYEQYF; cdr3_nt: TGCGCCAGCAGCCAAGATTTGGAGTACGAGCAGTACTTC
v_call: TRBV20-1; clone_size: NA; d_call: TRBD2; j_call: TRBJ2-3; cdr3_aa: CSARLAGRTDTQYF; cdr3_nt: TGCAGTGCTAGATTAGCGGGGCGCACAGATACGCAGTATTTT
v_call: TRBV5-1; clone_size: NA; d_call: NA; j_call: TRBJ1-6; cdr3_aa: CASSLVGLGNSPLHF; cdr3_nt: TGCGCCAGCAGCTTGGTGGGTCTGGGGAATTCACCCCTCCACTTT
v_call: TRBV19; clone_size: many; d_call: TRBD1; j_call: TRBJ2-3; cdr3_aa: CASSMGQGAHKDTQYF; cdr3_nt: TGTGCCAGTAGTATGGGACAGGGGGCGCATAAAGATACGCAGTATTTT
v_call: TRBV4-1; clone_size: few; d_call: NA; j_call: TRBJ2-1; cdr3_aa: CASSQGLRSSYNEQFF; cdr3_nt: TGCGCCAGCAGCCAAGGACTCCGCAGCTCCTACAATGAGCAGTTCTTC
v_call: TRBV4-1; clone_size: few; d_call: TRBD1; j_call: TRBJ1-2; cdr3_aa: CASSRAGQGNSGHTF; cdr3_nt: TGCGCCAGCAGCCGAGCGGGACAGGGCAACTCCGGGCACACCTTC
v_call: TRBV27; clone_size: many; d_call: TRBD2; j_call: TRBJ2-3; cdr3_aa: CASSFLAGADTQYF; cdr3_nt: TGTGCCAGCAGTTTCTTAGCGGGAGCAGATACGCAGTATTTT
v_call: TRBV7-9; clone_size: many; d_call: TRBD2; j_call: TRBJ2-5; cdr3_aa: CASSLLTGWERGQETQYF; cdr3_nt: TGTGCCAGCAGCTTACTCACCGGGTGGGAGCGGGGTCAAGAGACCCAGTACTTC
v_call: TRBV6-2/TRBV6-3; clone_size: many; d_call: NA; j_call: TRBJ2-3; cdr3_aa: CASSYSPDTQYF; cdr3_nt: TGTGCCAGCAGTTACTCTCCAGATACGCAGTATTTT
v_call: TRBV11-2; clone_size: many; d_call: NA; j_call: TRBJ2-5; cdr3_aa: CASSLEPGALQYF; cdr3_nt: TGTGCCAGCAGTCTAGAACCGGGAGCCCTCCAGTACTTC
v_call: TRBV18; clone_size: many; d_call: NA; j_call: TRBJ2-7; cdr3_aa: CASSPTSTYEQYF; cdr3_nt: TGTGCCAGCTCACCAACTTCAACCTACGAGCAGTACTTC